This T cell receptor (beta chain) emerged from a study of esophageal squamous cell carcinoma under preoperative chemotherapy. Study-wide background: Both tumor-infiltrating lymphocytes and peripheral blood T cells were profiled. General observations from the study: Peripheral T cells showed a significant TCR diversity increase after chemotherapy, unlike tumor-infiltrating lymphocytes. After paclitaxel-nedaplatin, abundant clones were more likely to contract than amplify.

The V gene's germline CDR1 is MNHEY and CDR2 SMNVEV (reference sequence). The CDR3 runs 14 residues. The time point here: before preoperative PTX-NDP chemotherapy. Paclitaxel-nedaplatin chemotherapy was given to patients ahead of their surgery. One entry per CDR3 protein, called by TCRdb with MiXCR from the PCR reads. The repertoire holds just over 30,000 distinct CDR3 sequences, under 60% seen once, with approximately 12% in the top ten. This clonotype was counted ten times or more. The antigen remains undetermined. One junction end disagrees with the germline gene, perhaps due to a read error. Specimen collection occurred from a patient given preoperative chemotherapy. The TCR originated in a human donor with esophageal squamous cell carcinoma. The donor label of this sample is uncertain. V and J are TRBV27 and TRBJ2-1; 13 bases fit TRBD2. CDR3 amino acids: CASSSQQLAGGKYF. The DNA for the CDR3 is TGTGCCAGCAGTTCCCAACAACTAGCGGGAGGGAAGTACTTC.